Here is one T cell receptor (beta chain) with its context. Its antigen is as yet unknown. Its ends do not fully match the called genes, so a read error is possible. The data were taken from a study of tumor-infiltrating lymphocytes in primary liver carcinoma. Overall study findings and caveats: Among the pair types, tumor region pairs showed more overlap than tumor-adjacent and tumor-blood pairs.

Starting material of about 480 ng total RNA yielded TCR beta cDNA via a constant-region primer. Three nested multiplex PCR rounds of slightly modified ARM-PCR generated TCR beta libraries. It was with TRBV1-TRBV30 forward primers and a C-beta reverse primer that the first two PCR rounds were run, at about 10 cycles each. TCRdb itself ran the multiplex PCR reads through MiXCR, one entry per CDR3 protein. The profile covers around 170,000 distinct CDR3 sequences, with 60% appearing a single time and 72% taken by the ten largest. The germline CDR1 and CDR2 sequences are SGHAT and FQNNGV. There are 15 residues in the CDR3. Germline DNA was also extracted, with blood RNA taken from unsorted whole blood. Before surgery, roughly 4 milliliters of EDTA blood were taken.

The chain employs TRBV11-2 and TRBJ2-1; TRBD2 matches 8 bases. This receptor was identified in a man in his forties or fifties with primary liver carcinoma and hepatitis B virus infection. The specimen was peripheral blood. The CDR3 DNA follows: TGTGCAAGCAACCAAGTAGCGGGATCCCTTCGTAGGCAGTTCTTC. Translating it yields CASNQVAGSLRRQFF.